This TCR beta chain originates from a study of Ad26.COV2.S vaccination and SARS-CoV-2 variants. On the study more broadly: COV1001, an Ad26.COV2.S trial, supplied this vaccine-arm donor.

Sequenced by immunoSEQ multiplex PCR; TCRdb stores in-frame clones only, minus some. The data contain about 400,000 clones, around 91% of them seen just once; the ten biggest clones take up under 2%. Notes on this clone: Its antigen is still unknown.

The sample's treatment: 15 to 20 received Ad26.COV2.S at low or high dose, single or two shots; 5 received placebo; per-sample allocation not given. Sampling was performed 63 days after the first vaccine or placebo injection. The study used a vaccine consisting of an Ad26 vector that expressed Wuhan-strain SARS-CoV-2 spike. The CDR3 has 15 residues. Germline V gene sequence: CDR1 SNHLY, CDR2 FYNNEI. Trimming stripped 1 base from V and 0 bases from J, with 7 bases between. Findings and caveats of the study: The authors reported substantial breadth in spike-specific CD8+ and CD4+ T cell responses after vaccination.

The V and J genes are TRBV2 and TRBJ1-5; D is unclear. This receptor was taken from a person aged 18 to 59 who received the Ad26.COV2.S COVID-19 vaccine or a placebo. Sequencing was performed on peripheral blood, taken in a trial of Ad26.COV2.S vaccine versus placebo. In DNA form, the CDR3 reads TGTGCCAGCAGTGAAGTAGTGGTTAGCAATCAGCCCCAGCATTTT. It translates to CASSEVVVSNQPQHF.